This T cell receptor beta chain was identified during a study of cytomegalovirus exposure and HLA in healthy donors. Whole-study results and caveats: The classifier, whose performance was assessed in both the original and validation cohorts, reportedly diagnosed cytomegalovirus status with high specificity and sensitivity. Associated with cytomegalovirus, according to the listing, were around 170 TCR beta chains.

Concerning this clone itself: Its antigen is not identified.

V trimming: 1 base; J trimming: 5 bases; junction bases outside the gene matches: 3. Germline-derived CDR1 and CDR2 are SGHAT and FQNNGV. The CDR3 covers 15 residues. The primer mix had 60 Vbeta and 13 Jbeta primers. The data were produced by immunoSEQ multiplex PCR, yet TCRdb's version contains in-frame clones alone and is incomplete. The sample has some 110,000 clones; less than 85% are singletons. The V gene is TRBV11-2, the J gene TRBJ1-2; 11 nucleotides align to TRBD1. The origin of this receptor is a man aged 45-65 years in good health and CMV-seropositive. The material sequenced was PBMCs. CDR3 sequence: CASSLGTGGWYGYTF. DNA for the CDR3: TGTGCCAGCAGCTTAGGGACAGGGGGCTGGTATGGCTACACCTTC. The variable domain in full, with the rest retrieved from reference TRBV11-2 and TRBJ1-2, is EAGVAQSPRYKIIEKRQSVAFWCNPISGHATLYWYQQILGQGPKLLIQFQNNGVVDDSQLPKDRFSAERLKGVDSTLKIQPAKLEDSAVYLCASSLGTGGWYGYTFGSGTRLTVV.